The 26 T cell receptor beta chains below all came from one sample that was sequenced in a study of high-grade serous ovarian cancer treatment subgroups. Tumor tissue was taken before any definitive surgery or chemotherapy was given. Measured with immunoSEQ multiplex PCR; TCRdb has only the in-frame clones, and not every one. The sample comprises around 9,600 clones, 80% to 90% of which are singletons, and around 1.8% rests with the top ten. Sequenced sample: tumor tissue. These receptors were taken from a human donor with high-grade serous ovarian cancer.

In DNA, the CDR3 is TGTGCCAGCAGTGAAGTTGGCAGGGGATCAAGCGCTTTCTTT. Its translation is CASSEVGRGSSAFF. The chain carries TRBV6-1 and TRBJ1-1; TRBD1 is a possible D gene (6 bases). Trimming took 1 base from V and 11 from J, leaving 17 bases between them. The CDR3 contains 14 residues. CDR1 is MNHNS and CDR2 is SASEGT in the germline V gene.

This clone turned up a few times. The chain couples TRBV11-2 to TRBJ2-7, with D perhaps TRBD1 (5 bases). V was trimmed by 3 bases and J by 0 bases, leaving 6 bases between them. The CDR3 extends over 13 amino acids. Germline CDR1 reads SGHAT; CDR2 reads FQNNGV. The CDR3 loop reads CASSLDISYEQYF. The CDR3, as DNA: TGTGCCAGCAGCTTGGACATCTCCTACGAGCAGTACTTC.

The V call is TRBV11-2, the J call TRBJ2-3, with a possible D match to TRBD2 (6 bases). Between the trimmed V and J ends, which lost 3 bases and 3 bases, there was a span of 10 bases. Germline V CDR1 and CDR2: SGHAT, FQNNGV. The CDR3 has 14 residues. CDR3 sequence: CASSFTRGTDTQYF. DNA for the CDR3: TGTGCCAGCAGCTTTACGCGGGGAACAGATACGCAGTATTTT.

The chain recombines TRBV11-2 with TRBJ2-7, with TRBD2 identical over 7 bases. Germline V gene lookup returns CDR1 SGHAT and CDR2 FQNNGV. This CDR3 is 17 amino acids long. V shed 5 bases, J shed 1 base, and the junction held 14 bases outside the gene matches. Here the CDR3 reads CASSPSVGSGPSYEQYF. CDR3 bases: TGTGCCAGCAGCCCCTCGGTAGGTAGCGGGCCATCCTACGAGCAGTACTTC.

The chain carries TRBV5-4 and TRBJ2-1, with 8 nucleotides matching TRBD2. This CDR3 has 16 amino acids. Germline V gives CDR1 SGHNT, CDR2 YYREEE (reference sequence). V trimming: 4 bases; J trimming: 0 bases; junction bases outside the gene matches: 6. The CDR3 coding sequence is TGTGCCAGCAGCCGGCGAGGACTAGCCTCCTACAATGAGCAGTTCTTC. Translating gives CASSRRGLASYNEQFF. The whole variable domain, remainder taken from reference TRBV5-4 and TRBJ2-1, is ETGVTQSPTHLIKTRGQQVTLRCSSQSGHNTVSWYQQALGQGPQFIFQYYREEENGRGNFPPRFSGLQFPNYSSELNVNALELDDSALYLCASSRRGLASYNEQFFGPGTRLTVL.

The V gene is TRBV18, the J gene TRBJ1-1, with D maybe TRBD1 (6 bases). V lost 5 bases to trimming and J lost 5 bases, with 24 bases between them. CDR3 length: 17 residues. Germline V gene data show CDR1 as KGHSH and CDR2 as LQKENI. CDR3 in DNA: TGTGCCAGCTCATCGTTACCTATGGGACACGCCGGGACTGAAGCTTTCTTT. Protein product: CASSSLPMGHAGTEAFF.

V is TRBV5-8 and J is TRBJ2-5; TRBD1 might be the D (6 bases). V was pared by 1 base and J by 2 bases, with 18 bases between. CDR3 length: 17 amino acids. Germline CDR1 SGHTS, CDR2 YDEGEE. The CDR3 nucleotides are TGTGCCAGCAGCTTGCGTGCGGGCAGGGGTAGACAAGAGACCCAGTACTTC. It specifies CASSLRAGRGRQETQYF.

V gene TRBV6-5 combines with J gene TRBJ1-1; D may be TRBD1 (6 bases). V was clipped by 0 bases and J by 5 bases, with 13 bases between them. CDR1 and CDR2 (germline): MNHEY, SVGAGI. The CDR3 covers 15 residues. CDR3: CASSYSTGGWTEAFF. In nucleotides, the CDR3 is TGTGCCAGCAGTTACTCGACGGGGGGCTGGACTGAAGCTTTCTTT.

V gene TRBV6-4 combines with J gene TRBJ2-7; 7 positions agree with TRBD2. Germline CDR1 and CDR2: MRHNA and SNTAGT. The CDR3 has 12 residues. J lost 13 bases, V lost 7 bases, and 13 bases had no gene match. Written as DNA, the CDR3 is TGTGCCAGCAACCCTGTCGAACGGGGGGATTACTTC. This encodes CASNPVERGDYF.

The chain uses TRBV5-5 and TRBJ2-7; 8 nucleotides align to TRBD1. Looked up from germline, CDR1 is SGHKS and CDR2 is YYEKEE (reference sequence). The CDR3 has 17 residues. V was clipped by 0 bases and J by 5 bases; unmatched bases: 13. Here the CDR3 reads CASSLDILGQARDEQYF. The CDR3 bases are TGTGCCAGCAGCTTGGATATATTGGGACAGGCGAGGGACGAGCAGTACTTC.

The genes are TRBV7-2 and TRBJ2-5, with D tentatively TRBD2 (6 bases). This CDR3 contains 15 residues. V was cut by 2 bases and J by 0 bases, with 10 bases left in between. Germline CDR1 and CDR2: SGHTA and FQGNSA. This chain's CDR3 is CASSLWAGNQETQYF. In DNA, the CDR3 is TGTGCCAGCAGCTTATGGGCGGGGAACCAAGAGACCCAGTACTTC.

V gene TRBV5-1 combines with J gene TRBJ2-3; 7 bases are a match to TRBD2. V gave up 4 bases and J gave up 5 bases; unmatched junction bases: 7. This CDR3 region has 14 residues. From germline, CDR1 is SGHRS and CDR2 YFSETQ. Written as DNA, the CDR3 is TGCGCCAGCAGCCCAGGAGCGGGGAGAGATACGCAGTATTTT. It is translated as CASSPGAGRDTQYF.

In the case of this clone: An end of the junction differs from the germline gene, which may be a read error. In nucleotides, the CDR3 is TGTGCTAGCAGCTTAGCCTTGACTAGCAGATACACCGGGGAGCTGTTTTTT. It is translated as CASSLALTSRYTGELFF. The genes are TRBV7-7 and TRBJ2-2, with 7 nucleotides matching TRBD2. Germline lookup yields CDR1 SSHAT and CDR2 FNYEAQ (reference sequence). This CDR3 contains 17 residues.

This clone was picked up one time. The chain couples TRBV4-3 to TRBJ2-2, with 13 bases aligning to TRBD2. The V gene's germline CDR1 is LGHNA and CDR2 YSLEER. The CDR3 contains 18 residues. V lost 3 bases to trimming and J lost 1 base; unmatched junction nucleotides: 5. CDR3 nucleotides: TGCGCCAGCAGCCATCGCAGACTAGCGGGGGGGAACACCGGGGAGCTGTTTTTT. As protein: CASSHRRLAGGNTGELFF.

The chain links TRBV7-6 to TRBJ1-1; D is possibly TRBD1 (5 bases). CDR3 size: 16 residues. Germline V gene lookup returns CDR1 SGHVS and CDR2 FNYEAQ. Trimming stripped 2 bases from V and 8 bases from J, with 21 bases between. CDR3 DNA sequence: TGTGCCAGCAGCTTAATACGATCGGGGGGGGGATTCGAAGCTTTCTTT. Its protein product is CASSLIRSGGGFEAFF.

The rearrangement uses TRBV25-1 and TRBJ2-1; TRBD1 matches at 8 bases. Germline V gene data show CDR1 as MGHDK and CDR2 as SYGVNS. With V trimmed by 2 bases and J by 6 bases, 6 bases remained unmatched. The CDR3 runs 15 residues. CDR3 in DNA: TGTGCCAGCAGTGAACGGCAGGGGGCCCCCAATGAGCAGTTCTTC. It is translated as CASSERQGAPNEQFF.

The rearrangement uses TRBV6-5 and TRBJ1-5, with D maybe TRBD1 (5 bases). Trimming pared 6 bases from V and 1 base from J, leaving 13 bases between. Germline-derived CDR1 and CDR2 are MNHEY and SVGAGI. CDR3 size: 15 residues. CDR3: CASRPAGLSNQPQHF. The CDR3, as DNA: TGTGCCAGCAGGCCCGCAGGGCTGAGCAATCAGCCCCAGCATTTT.

The V gene is TRBV4-3, the J gene TRBJ2-7; D is possibly TRBD1 (6 bases). The length of the CDR3 is 14 residues. Trimming stripped 1 base from V and 1 base from J, with 8 bases between. Germline CDR1 reads LGHNA; CDR2 reads YSLEER. As DNA, the CDR3 is TGCGCCAGCAGCCAAGGGACAGCTTCCTACGAGCAGTACTTC. Protein product: CASSQGTASYEQYF.

J is TRBJ2-1 and V is TRBV15; the D call may be TRBD1 or TRBD2 (5 bases each). CDR1 is LNHNV and CDR2 is YYDKDF in the germline V gene (reference sequence). CDR3 length: 14 amino acids. The V end was cut by 5 bases, the J end by 5 bases, with 13 bases between. The CDR3 DNA is TGTGCCACCAGCTGGGGGTCCAGACACAATGAGCAGTTCTTC. It encodes CATSWGSRHNEQFF.

The rearrangement uses TRBV6-6 and TRBJ2-1; 10 bases are a match to TRBD2. The CDR3 extends over 15 amino acids. The V and J ends lost 2 bases and 4 bases, in that order; junction bases with no gene match: 2. CDR1 is MNHNY, CDR2 SVGAGI, per germline (reference sequence). The CDR3 sequence: CASSYLAGDYNEQFF. The DNA of the CDR3 is TGTGCCAGCAGTTACCTAGCGGGGGATTACAATGAGCAGTTCTTC.

The rearrangement links TRBV4-2 to TRBJ1-6; 10 bases are a match to TRBD1. Germline values: CDR1 LGHNA, CDR2 YNFKEQ. The ends lost 4 bases at V and 3 bases at J; junction bases unmatched: 3. The CDR3 contains 16 residues. The CDR3 nucleotides read TGTGCCAGCAGCCGCGGGACAGGGGACTATAATTCACCCCTCCACTTT. This gives the protein CASSRGTGDYNSPLHF.

This clone was counted a few times. J is TRBJ1-6 and V is TRBV10-3, with 7 bases matching TRBD1. Germline CDR1 and CDR2: ENHRY and SYGVKD. The CDR3 has 14 residues. The ends lost 2 bases at V and 9 bases at J; junction bases unmatched: 4. The CDR3 bases are TGTGCCATCAGTGAGGACAGGGAGGGTTCACCCCTCCACTTT. Translating it yields CAISEDREGSPLHF.

This chain joins TRBV29-1 and TRBJ2-7; 8 bases map to TRBD1. The CDR3 is made up of 14 amino acids. Trimming at V came to 7 bases and at J to 0 bases, leaving 8 bases not matched to a gene. CDR1 and CDR2 from the germline V gene are SQVTM and ANQGSEA. The CDR3 DNA is TGCAGCGCACGACAGGGGACGAGCTCCTACGAGCAGTACTTC. It codes for CSARQGTSSYEQYF.

This clone has just a few counts. The chain uses TRBV28 and TRBJ2-7; TRBD2 matches 7 bases. V was pared by 6 bases and J by 3 bases, with 8 bases of the junction left unmatched. The V gene's germline CDR1 is MDHEN and CDR2 SYDVKM. CDR3 size: 14 residues. This CDR3 reads CASRVAGVGYEQYF. DNA for the CDR3: TGTGCCAGCAGGGTGGCGGGAGTGGGCTACGAGCAGTACTTC. The whole variable domain, remainder taken from reference TRBV28 and TRBJ2-7, is DVKVTQSSRYLVKRTGEKVFLECVQDMDHENMFWYRQDPGLGLRLIYFSYDVKMKEKGDIPEGYSVSREKKERFSLILESASTNQTSMYLCASRVAGVGYEQYFGPGTRLTVT.

The CDR3 nucleotides are TGTGCCAGCCTACAGGGGGCCTACGAGCAGTACTTC. Its translation is CASLQGAYEQYF. This chain joins TRBV6-1 and TRBJ2-7; the match to TRBD1 covers 8 bases. Germline CDR1 reads MNHNS; CDR2 reads SASEGT. V lost 8 bases and J lost 2; bases outside the gene matches: 2. The CDR3 is made up of 12 amino acids.

A note on this clone: Additional DNA sequences in this sample encode the identical CDR3. This chain uses TRBV10-3 with TRBJ2-7; possibly TRBD1 for D (5 bases). Germline V gene lookup returns CDR1 ENHRY and CDR2 SYGVKD. The CDR3 loop spans 13 amino acids. Trimming removed 5 bases from V and 1 base from J, with 9 bases in between. CDR3 bases: TGTGCCATCAGTCTTGACAGATCCTACGAGCAGTACTTC. This sequence encodes CAISLDRSYEQYF.